This TCR beta chain came from a study of T cells in Graves' hyperthyroidism and ophthalmopathy. Regarding the study as a whole: Within blood appeared most thyroid clonotypes that had expanded above 0.001.

This clonotype occurred a few times. Its antigen is still unknown. Sequence at one end of the junction differs from germline and may be a read error. Authors of the study amplified TCR beta CDR3 regions from RNA transcripts. Using the HTBI primer set, a first-round RT-PCR was run on the TCR CDR3. Each CDR3 protein is one row after TCRdb ran MiXCR on the multiplex PCR reads. The sample carries a few hundred thousand distinct CDR3 sequences, approximately 13% recorded once. Germline V gene sequence: CDR1 MNHNS, CDR2 SASEGT. The CDR3 totals 12 residues. This clonotype was sampled from a young woman with Graves' hyperthyroidism. The sequenced sample was blood. The rearrangement uses TRBV6-1 and TRBJ2-7; weak D call: TRBD1 (5 bases). CDR3 in amino acids: CVSSSHSGEQYF. The DNA for the CDR3 is TGTGTCAGCAGCTCCCACTCAGGGGAGCAGTACTTC.